The present entry profiles one T cell receptor (beta chain) with its context. The specificity of this receptor is unknown. The record has no base qualities; no much larger clone is one base away. To be included, a participant needed at least one PBMC sample from before ART initiation plus at least two post-ART samples. Treatment was received in the United States of America by all participants with HIV. Cryopreserved samples of about 0.95-10 million PBMC were thawed and washed before DNA extraction. At the time of the earliest PBMC sample for each participant with HIV, ages ranged from roughly 20 to 54 years. PBMC samples from each participant spanned 1-4 timepoints before ART initiation and 2-8 timepoints after ART initiation, with a median of 7 samples. Serial HIV viral load, CD4+ T-cell count, ART history and demographic data were obtained for every participant. Genomic DNA was extracted from unsorted PBMC with a Qiagen kit on a QIAcube, with processing performed in batches of 12 samples.

CDR1 and CDR2 were assigned from the germline V gene as SGHRS and YFSETQ. The CDR3, cysteine through phenylalanine, is 13 amino acids long. Just CDR3 DNA is preserved here, 39 bases in frame from base 1. Trimming accounts for 4 bases at V and 5 bases at J, while the number of junction bases matched to no gene is 4. The record originates from a study of long-term antiretroviral therapy in people with HIV (dated by TCRdb to about 2022). Regarding the complete study: The earliest samples were collected roughly a decade before the 2015 WHO recommendation for immediate ART, at a time when ART was usually postponed until CD4 counts fell. A retrospective serial study tested whether changes in peripheral blood TRB repertoire composition and diversity were associated with ART initiation and durable HIV suppression. A total of roughly 200 cryopreserved PBMC samples were contributed to the cohort by 30 adults with confirmed HIV infection, with samples collected serially over a mean of around 6 years (range 1-12). About 35% of the 30 participants with HIV were female. Test extractions of a monoclonal T-cell line alongside fewer than 40 polyclonal samples showed no cross-contamination during QIAcube processing. Overall study outcomes, separate from this receptor: At every time point, the repertoire was dominated by expanded TRB clones first identified before ART initiation, although this dominance fluctuated and, in many PLHIV, declined after ART. Compared with controls, HIV repertoires had narrower CDR3 length ranges, and the network structure pointed to an antigen-experienced repertoire that shifted only slightly toward naive after ART. Because cell numbers in pre-ART samples were limited, unsorted PBMC were profiled instead of sorted CD4+ and CD8+ T cells. Since PBMC availability was limited, sequencing covered only the TCR beta chain, with no alpha chain pairing. ART initiation was associated with a significant increase in TRB diversity, but diversity stayed significantly below transplant donor controls even after long-term ART. Inferences about post-ART repertoire changes were limited because no data were available on ART adherence, viral resistance or therapy changes. The samples span the years 2004 to 2017, and the ART regimens used may be less effective than current regimens.

The immunoSEQ hsTCRB v3.0 assay was used at survey level resolution to sequence the TRB variable region. A depth of about 40,000-50,000 T-cell genomes per sample was targeted for TRB sequencing. TRB libraries were pooled and sequenced on an Illumina MiSeq using a v3 150-cycle kit. The published analysis was carried out like this. Repertoire analysis was run in R within a reproducible Nextflow workflow that covered QC, data transformation and analysis. Custom analyses were implemented in LymphoSeq2, an R package for AIRR-Seq data exploration. A few samples that yielded fewer than 5000 total TRB sequences were excluded, so that approximately 200 HIV repertoires were analyzed. Among the roughly 190 retained HIV repertoires, 55 to 60 were collected before ART initiation and 120 to 130 after ART initiation. Repertoires were downsampled to 5000 TRB nucleotide sequences, and summary statistics were averaged over 100 downsampling iterations. TRB sequences were retained for analysis only if CDR3 regions of at least seven amino acids were present. Two measures captured diversity: a Shannon entropy-derived clonality score and the Gini coefficient. In the repertoire networks, any two of the top 5000 CDR3 amino acid sequences were connected whenever the two sequences differed by an edit distance of one. For TRB CDR3 amino acid sequences, antigen specificity groups and MHC restriction were predicted with GLIPH2. Known CMV, EBV, HIV or tissue antigen associations were flagged by matching CDR3 amino acid sequences against VDJdb and McPAS-TCR. Pre-ART, post-ART and control groups were compared with Wilcoxon signed-rank tests and Holm-Bonferroni correction. TCRdb obtained this table from immuneACCESS and retained in-frame rearrangements with V and J assigned. These tables miss some clones; where compared with another copy, unresolved V genes account for less than half of the shortfall, and the remainder is unexplained. The V and J calls and clone size were taken over from that table, and D and trimming were inferred from the DNA. The sample table shows about 17,000 clones, and 76% are seen once. Clones ranked in the top ten supply about 15% of the sample.

This specimen was unsorted PBMCs, taken just under 2.6 years before starting antiretroviral therapy. This receptor chain uses TRBV5-1 and TRBJ1-2; 8 bases in between match TRBD1. The clonotype originates from a woman aged 45-65 years with HIV. The nucleotides are TGCGCCAGCAGCCAGACAGGGGTGTATGGCTACACCTTC. Translated, it reads CASSQTGVYGYTF. Full variable domain (CDR3 extended with the reference TRBV5-1 and TRBJ1-2 proteins): KAGVTQTPRYLIKTRGQQVTLSCSPISGHRSVSWYQQTPGQGLQFLFEYFSETQRNKGNFPGRFSGRQFSNSRSEMNVSTLELGDSALYLCASSQTGVYGYTFGSGTRLTVV.